The subject of this entry is one T cell receptor (beta chain). This clonotype was counted ten times or more. This receptor's antigen is unknown. Per-base qualities were not stored, and no clone one base away is much larger. The data were taken from a study of T-cell reconstitution after alpha-beta-depleted transplantation in children (dated by TCRdb to the mid-2010s). In terms of the full investigation: The study quantitatively tracked T-cell immune reconstitution after TCRalphabeta/CD19-depleted allogeneic hematopoietic cell transplantation in children using TCR repertoire profiling. Study-wide findings and limitations: In some patients, high TCRbeta diversity at day 60 was attributed to recipient T cells and intrathymic progenitors that had survived conditioning. The apparently early alphabetaT-cell count recovery about two months after transplant was reportedly dependent on only several hundred rapidly expanded clones derived from non-depleted graft cells. Hyperexpanded clone frequencies declined over subsequent months; after one year, T-cell counts and TCRbeta diversity were mostly attributed to newly produced T cells.

The germline V gene (reference sequence) yields MNHEY for CDR1 and SMNVEV for CDR2. The CDR3 measures 15 amino acids from cysteine to phenylalanine. The entry retains the CDR3 DNA only, 45 bases that are in frame from base 1. At the junction V is shortened by 5 bases and J by 3 bases; bases outside the gene matches: 10. Library creation used PCR. TCRdb names Illumina HiSeq 2500 as the instrument used. Molecular barcoding was employed in the preparation of TCR libraries, with unique molecular identifiers being used to normalize TCRbeta repertoire quantification. Starting from the raw public reads, TCRdb applied fastp trimming at Q25, assembled clones with MiXCR and retained in-frame beta chains. Every entry covers one CDR3 protein and lists the most common genes and DNA from its rows. Recorded for this sample are a few hundred thousand distinct CDR3 sequences; 10% to 15% of them occurred a single time. The ten top clones hold over 2% of the sample.

The label giving this sample's treatment or condition can be read as: allogeneic hematopoietic cell transplantation with graft depleted of TCRalphabeta T cells and CD19 B cells. TCRalphabeta/CD19-depleted allogeneic hematopoietic cell grafts were given to the transplant recipients, all of whom were children. The TCR comes from a male patient younger than 18 who had a stem cell transplant for acute myeloid leukemia, so the T cells may come from the graft donor. The specimen comprised PBMCs, mostly from graft donor cells, sampled 360 days after TCRalphabeta/CD19-depleted stem cell transplant. This chain is built from TRBV27 and TRBJ2-7, with 7 bases in between that match TRBD1. The CDR3 in this case is CASSLRGQSVYEQYF. At the DNA level, the sequence is TGTGCCAGCAGTCTCAGGGGACAGTCAGTCTACGAGCAGTACTTC.